Following are 21 T cell receptor beta chains from one sample sequenced in a study of blood T cell repertoires in COVID-19. Clones were read by immunoSEQ multiplex PCR, and TCRdb kept only the in-frame ones, dropping some. The sample records around 99,000 clones, around nine tenths being singletons. The sequencing sample was made of peripheral blood. The origin of the receptors is a woman between 25 and 40 years old with acute or convalescent COVID-19.

V is TRBV11-1 and J is TRBJ2-7, with D unresolved. CDR3 length equals 11 residues. V lost 3 bases to trimming and J lost 4 bases, with 4 bases between them. CDR1 and CDR2 (germline): SGHAT, FQDESV (reference sequence). The CDR3 region has the DNA TGTGCCAGCAGCTTCCATTACGAGCAGTACTTC. The encoded protein is CASSFHYEQYF.

The chain uses TRBV5-1 and TRBJ1-1; 10 nucleotides align to TRBD1. Looked up from germline, CDR1 is SGHRS and CDR2 is YFSETQ. This CDR3 has 15 residues. Germline trimming cut 4 bases from V and 2 bases from J; bases unmatched to any gene: 5. The CDR3 DNA follows: TGCGCCAGCAGCGGGGGACAGGGGATAAACACTGAAGCTTTCTTT. Encoded protein: CASSGGQGINTEAFF. Variable domain in full (rest from reference TRBV5-1 and TRBJ1-1): KAGVTQTPRYLIKTRGQQVTLSCSPISGHRSVSWYQQTPGQGLQFLFEYFSETQRNKGNFPGRFSGRQFSNSRSEMNVSTLELGDSALYLCASSGGQGINTEAFFGQGTRLTVV.

This rearrangement joins TRBV3-1 (or the pseudogene TRBV3-2) to TRBJ1-5; a possible D gene is TRBD1 (6 bases). The V end lost 2 bases, the J end lost 7 bases, and 12 bases lay between the germline ends. Germline CDR1 reads LGHDT; CDR2 reads YNNKEL (reference sequence). The CDR3 has 14 amino acids. The CDR3 DNA reads TGTGCCAGCAGCCAACGAACAGGGCTCCAGCCCCAGCATTTT. Translating gives CASSQRTGLQPQHF.

V and J are TRBV9 and TRBJ1-6; D is perhaps TRBD1 (5 bases). The CDR3 covers 14 residues. Germline V gene data show CDR1 as SGDLS and CDR2 as YYNGEE. Trimming stripped 0 bases from V and 10 bases from J, with 11 bases between. Here the CDR3 DNA reads TGTGCCAGCAGCGTAGACGGGGGTTTCTCACCCCTCCACTTT. It encodes CASSVDGGFSPLHF.

V gene TRBV30 combines with J gene TRBJ2-3; 10 bases match TRBD2. The CDR3 is 16 residues long. Per the germline V gene, CDR1 is GTSNPN and CDR2 is SVGIG (reference sequence). The V gene end was trimmed by 5 bases and the J gene end by 0 bases; junction bases not matched to a gene: 8. This chain's CDR3 is CAWGFTSGDSTDTQYF. The CDR3 nucleotides are TGTGCCTGGGGTTTTACTAGCGGGGACAGCACAGATACGCAGTATTTT. Drawing the rest from reference TRBV30 and TRBJ2-3, the complete variable domain is SQTIHQWPATLVQPVGSPLSLECTVEGTSNPNLYWYRQAAGRGLQLLFYSVGIGQISSEVPQNLSASRPQDRQFILSSKKLLLSDSGFYLCAWGFTSGDSTDTQYFGPGTRLTVL.

CDR3 residues: CASRVEGQGYYEQYF. The CDR3 DNA follows: TGTGCCAGCAGGGTAGAGGGACAGGGATACTACGAGCAGTACTTC. This chain links TRBV21-1 with TRBJ2-7; TRBD1, the table's D call, lacks a check against the DNA. TRBV21-1 is shown as a pseudogene. CDR3 size: 15 residues.

The chain uses TRBV5-6 and TRBJ2-3; TRBD2 aligns across 8 bases. Germline V gene sequence: CDR1 SGHDT, CDR2 YYEEEE. This CDR3 comprises 14 residues. Trimming took 6 bases from V and 2 from J; bases not matched to a gene: 5. CDR3 nucleotide sequence: TGTGCCAGCACCCTTAGCGGGACCACAGATACGCAGTATTTT. This encodes CASTLSGTTDTQYF.

This clone was picked up a small number of times. The genes are TRBV10-3 and TRBJ1-1; TRBD1 agrees at 8 bases. The CDR3 contains 13 residues. Germline assignment: CDR1 ENHRY and CDR2 SYGVKD. The V gene end was trimmed by 4 bases and the J gene end by 6 bases; junction bases not matched to a gene: 4. This CDR3 is CAISGTGIAEAFF. Here the CDR3 DNA reads TGTGCCATCAGTGGGACAGGGATCGCTGAAGCTTTCTTT.

The CDR3 coding sequence is TGTGCCAGCAGCTTTTCGCCAGCCTACGAGCAGTACTTC. This codes for CASSFSPAYEQYF. The rearrangement joins TRBV7-9 to TRBJ2-7; the D is unclear. CDR1 is SEHNR, CDR2 FQNEAQ, per germline (reference sequence). There are 13 residues in the CDR3. V was cut by 3 bases and J by 2 bases, with 8 bases left in between. The whole variable domain, filled in from reference TRBV7-9 and TRBJ2-7, reads DTGVSQNPRHKITKRGQNVTFRCDPISEHNRLYWYRQTLGQGPEFLTYFQNEAQLEKSRLLSDRFSAERPKGSFSTLEIQRTEQGDSAMYLCASSFSPAYEQYFGPGTRLTVT.

This chain links TRBV27 with TRBJ1-1, with D perhaps TRBD1 (6 bases). Between the trimmed V and J ends, which lost 1 base and 1 base, there was a span of 16 bases. Germline CDR1 is MNHEY and CDR2 is SMNVEV (reference sequence). CDR3 length: 17 residues. CDR3 sequence: CASSLFGVGAGNTEAFF. CDR3 in DNA: TGTGCCAGCAGTTTATTCGGTGTGGGGGCGGGGAACACTGAAGCTTTCTTT.

The chain couples TRBV10-1 to TRBJ2-1, with TRBD2 matching 7 bases. The CDR3 length is 16 residues. The V gene end was trimmed by 0 bases and the J gene end by 2 bases; junction bases not matched to a gene: 4. CDR1 WNHNN and CDR2 SYGVQD come from the germline V gene (reference sequence). In DNA, the CDR3 is TGCGCCAGCAGTGAGTCGGAACTAGCGCCCTACAATGAGCAGTTCTTC. Amino acid sequence: CASSESELAPYNEQFF.

This clone was observed a handful of times. This chain uses TRBV4-3 with TRBJ1-2; D unclear. CDR3 length equals 14 residues. The germline gives CDR1 LGHNA, CDR2 YSLEER. Trimming removed 1 base at V and 4 bases at J, with 10 bases between. The CDR3 DNA follows: TGCGCCAGCAGCCAAGTGGGCAGGCGCTATGGCTACACCTTC. Protein sequence: CASSQVGRRYGYTF.

This chain uses TRBV6-6 with TRBJ1-4; TRBD1 aligns across 8 bases. Germline-derived CDR1 and CDR2 are MNHNY and SVGAGI (reference sequence). This CDR3 is built from 20 residues. V trimming: 5 bases; J trimming: 3 bases; junction bases outside the gene matches: 20. CDR3 amino acids: CASSRFIGNRLDRANEKLFF. CDR3 bases: TGTGCCAGCAGTCGATTTATAGGGAACCGTCTGGACAGGGCTAATGAAAAACTGTTTTTT.

The rearrangement uses TRBV7-6 and TRBJ2-1; TRBD1 matches at 9 bases. CDR1 SGHVS and CDR2 FNYEAQ come from the germline V gene. The CDR3 runs 16 residues. The V gene end was trimmed by 0 bases and the J gene end by 5 bases; junction bases not matched to a gene: 5. The CDR3, as DNA: TGTGCCAGCAGCTTAGCGAAAGGACAGGGGCACAATGAGCAGTTCTTC. Protein product: CASSLAKGQGHNEQFF.

The chain carries TRBV7-6 and TRBJ2-1; 7 nucleotides match TRBD1. CDR3 size: 17 residues. Trimming took 0 bases from V and 0 from J; bases not matched to a gene: 5. Germline V gives CDR1 SGHVS, CDR2 FNYEAQ. CDR3 bases: TGTGCCAGCAGCTTAGCGGAAGGGACAGTCTCCTACAATGAGCAGTTCTTC. This gives the protein CASSLAEGTVSYNEQFF.

The chain is built from TRBV4-1 and TRBJ2-1, with 8 bases fitting TRBD2. The junction had 9 bases not matched to a gene; V was cut back by 1 base and J by 7 bases. The CDR3 is 16 amino acids. CDR1 is MGHRA, CDR2 YSYEKL, per germline. CDR3 bases: TGCGCCAGCAGCCAAGGACTCCCAGCGGGAGCGAATGAGCAGTTCTTC. Residues: CASSQGLPAGANEQFF.

The chain links TRBV5-4 to TRBJ1-1; possible D gene TRBD1, 5 bases. V dropped 7 bases and J dropped 5 bases, with 12 bases sitting between them. This CDR3 has 12 amino acids. Germline-derived CDR1 and CDR2 are SGHNT and YYREEE (reference sequence). CDR3 sequence: CASRGEGTEAFF. The CDR3 DNA reads TGTGCCAGCCGGGGGGAGGGGACTGAAGCTTTCTTT.

V gene TRBV7-2 combines with J gene TRBJ2-1, with D possibly TRBD2 on 7 matching bases. The CDR3 extends over 15 amino acids. CDR1 is SGHTA and CDR2 is FQGNSA in the germline V gene. Trimming stripped 0 bases from V and 8 bases from J, with 14 bases between. CDR3 nucleotides: TGTGCCAGCAGCTTAGCAGTGGGGGGGCCCCATGAGCAGTTCTTC. It translates to CASSLAVGGPHEQFF.

V usage is TRBV28 and J usage is TRBJ1-5; TRBD1 matches 7 bases. V was clipped by 5 bases and J by 5 bases; unmatched bases: 12. Germline V CDR1 and CDR2: MDHEN, SYDVKM. CDR3 size: 16 residues. The CDR3 DNA reads TGTGCCAGCAGTACACGGGGACAGTTGGTAGATCAGCCCCAGCATTTT. Protein: CASSTRGQLVDQPQHF.

Notes on this clone: It is unclear where the CDR3 begins or ends on the DNA, so no DNA is shown, and the CDR3 is as TCRdb lists it. The CDR3 here is CAWSVGAGSESTF. The chain links TRBV30 to TRBJ1-2; no check of the table's D call, TRBD1, against the DNA was made. Germline V lookup: CDR1 GTSNPN, CDR2 SVGIG (reference sequence). The CDR3 region is 13 residues in length, termini included.

This sequence joins TRBV30 and TRBJ1-4; possibly TRBD1 for D (5 bases). Germline CDR1 and CDR2: GTSNPN and SVGIG (reference sequence). The CDR3 has 13 amino acids. Trimming removed 4 bases from V and 8 bases from J, with 14 bases in between. The CDR3 loop is CAWKGQGWEKLFF. In DNA, the CDR3 is TGTGCCTGGAAAGGGCAGGGTTGGGAAAAACTGTTTTTT.